A selection of T cell receptor beta chains follows, all from one sample in a study of post-analysis software for immune sequencing data. TCRdb re-called the PCR reads with MiXCR, one entry per CDR3 protein. The sample has about 680,000 distinct CDR3 sequences, 55% to 60% seen once. The sequenced sample was blood. Source of these receptors: a girl aged 2 to 10 with multiple sclerosis. The CDR3 runs from the conserved cysteine through the conserved F or W. Rows may omit the clone size; those that give it use once, few, many or a size class.

v_call	j_call	clone_size	cdr3_aa
TRBV29-1	TRBJ2-1	-	CSAGAGGDEQFF
TRBV11-2	TRBJ2-3	-	CAGWSLTSGAFADTQYF
TRBV2	TRBJ2-3	-	CASSERPPVLTDTQYF
TRBV7-8	-	-	CASSLAGRLETQYF
TRBV7-2	TRBJ1-1	-	CASSLGPATEAFF
TRBV7-2	TRBJ2-5	-	CASSLERASGGAGETQYF
TRBV11-2	TRBJ2-1	-	CASSSGTSGLVNNEQFF
TRBV27	TRBJ2-1	-	CASSFGGVSEQFF
TRBV4-3	TRBJ1-2	few	CASSRTGQANYGYTF
TRBV7-2	TRBJ2-3	-	CASSWYLSGAGTDTQYF
TRBV6-5	TRBJ2-5	-	CASSRDYPAETQYF
TRBV6-5	TRBJ2-2	-	CAGSYSQLAPGELFF
TRBV29-1	TRBJ2-7	-	CSVEQGVGGEQYF
TRBV30	TRBJ1-1	-	CASQTGITEAFF
TRBV12-3/TRBV12-4	TRBJ2-1	-	CASTNTSFGREQFF
TRBV2	TRBJ2-5	once	CASWTVQETQYF
TRBV12-3/TRBV12-4	TRBJ1-6	once	CASSHGITLHF
TRBV21-1	TRBJ2-1	-	CASIPPNNEQFF
TRBV20-1	TRBJ2-3	few	CSATKEADTQYF
TRBV20-1	TRBJ2-7	-	CSAAREGPDYEQYF
TRBV7-2	TRBJ2-5	-	CASSRRTGGQETQYF
TRBV29-1	TRBJ2-3	-	CSVETASADTQYF
TRBV5-1	TRBJ2-2	-	CASSVGRVHGELFF
TRBV6-4	TRBJ2-3	-	CASSGGTNTDTQYF
TRBV6-1	TRBJ2-1	-	CASSTRGASLGEQFF
TRBV4-1	TRBJ2-3	-	CASSHLRPVPDTQYF
TRBV28	TRBJ2-5	-	CASSLDRGRTQYF
TRBV9	TRBJ2-1	-	CASRTSGIYNEQFF
TRBV5-1	TRBJ2-5	-	CASSLGRGGGQETQYF
TRBV6-1	TRBJ2-3	-	CASTSFRTDTQYF
TRBV2	TRBJ2-6	-	CASRPDRGIGSGANVLTF
TRBV5-1	TRBJ2-3	few	CASSRIPTGADTQYF
TRBV6-6	TRBJ1-2	-	CASSYLGVGYTF
TRBV10-2	TRBJ1-1	few	CASSAGMNTEAFF
TRBV7-9	TRBJ2-4	-	CASTGGLAKNIQYF
TRBV5-1	TRBJ2-2	-	CASSLEIQGGAGELFF